This T cell receptor beta chain was sequenced for a study of Tregs in tolerant kidney transplant recipients (dated by TCRdb to the late 2010s). Some background on the complete study: The transplants used related donors with nonmyeloablative bone marrow transplantation, and mixed chimerism in the human trials was transient. The study applied TCRbeta sequencing to find donor-specific regulatory T cells before combined kidney and bone marrow transplantation and then followed those same cells after transplant. The full study reports these points: The study was constrained by small patient numbers, and validation of the findings is required in larger populations and under other immunosuppression protocols. In tolerant patients, donor-specific Tregs expanded more than Tregs overall, which suggests antigen-driven rather than nonspecific expansion. Because the PCR primers were changed over time for some patients, nucleotide-level comparison could not be performed across the samples from those patients. Expanding Tregs with activated donor B cells appeared to identify the most biologically relevant and donor-specific TCRbeta repertoire. Biological reproducibility was not directly assessed, although technical replication error appeared to be minimal.

Notes on this clone: What antigen it recognizes has not been identified. No base quality information exists; no much larger clone differs at one position.

Genomic DNA was extracted from sorted cells with the QIAGEN DNeasy Blood and Tissue Kit for TCRbeta CDR3 sequencing. High-throughput TCRbeta CDR3 sequencing, including PCR amplification with bias correction and internal controls, was performed commercially through immunoSEQ. Turning to the authors' computational methods: Unique productive TCRbeta sequences were defined by CDR3 nucleotide sequence when primers matched and otherwise by CDR3 amino acid sequence together with Vbeta and Jbeta genes. To correct for sorting error, sequences found in more than one sorted population at a frequency ratio of 2:1 or less were discarded, and the remaining shared sequences were assigned to the population with the higher frequency. A sequence was defined as donor-reactive if the sequence was expanded at least 5-fold in CFSE-low cells compared with unstimulated cells and had a frequency of at least 0.01% in CFSE-low cells. Repertoire divergence was quantified by Jensen-Shannon divergence using the top 100 TCRbeta sequences ranked by frequency. For any sample with multiple sequencing runs, sorting error was corrected in each run separately before the runs were pooled. TCRdb holds this immuneACCESS table with in-frame rearrangements only. Some clones are missing; in checked studies, unresolved V genes explain under half, and the rest has no known cause. The V and J calls and clone size were taken over from that table, and D and trimming were inferred from the DNA. This sample gives about 87,000 clones in total; more than 85% of them show up just once. The ten largest make up 0.46% of the sample.

There are 14 amino acids in the CDR3, from cysteine to phenylalanine inclusive. The CDR3 DNA has 42 bases and is translated from base 1. V is reduced by 2 bases and J by 1 base, leaving a spacing of 9 bases between them. Per the germline V gene (reference sequence), SEHNR is the CDR1 and FQNEAQ is the CDR2. The time point label corresponds to: blood sample drawn before combined kidney and bone marrow transplant. Thawed PBMCs were FACS-sorted into unstimulated Tregs (CD4+CD25+CD127-), CD4+ non-Tregs (CD4+CD25-), CD4 cells and CD8 cells. The patients were a few recipients of combined kidney and bone marrow transplants from the ITN036ST trial, and samples were available only from these trial subjects. Healthy control blood was separated into PBMCs by Ficoll density gradient and cryopreserved, and patient PBMCs were collected both before and after transplant.

Sequenced material: CD4+ T cells from blood, taken before the transplant. This receptor was taken from a human donor who received a combined kidney and bone marrow transplant. Recombination connected TRBV7-9 to TRBJ2-7; the D gene is perhaps TRBD1, from 5 matching bases. The CDR3 region: CASSLNKGSYEQYF. DNA sequence: TGTGCCAGCAGCTTAAACAAGGGGTCCTACGAGCAGTACTTC.